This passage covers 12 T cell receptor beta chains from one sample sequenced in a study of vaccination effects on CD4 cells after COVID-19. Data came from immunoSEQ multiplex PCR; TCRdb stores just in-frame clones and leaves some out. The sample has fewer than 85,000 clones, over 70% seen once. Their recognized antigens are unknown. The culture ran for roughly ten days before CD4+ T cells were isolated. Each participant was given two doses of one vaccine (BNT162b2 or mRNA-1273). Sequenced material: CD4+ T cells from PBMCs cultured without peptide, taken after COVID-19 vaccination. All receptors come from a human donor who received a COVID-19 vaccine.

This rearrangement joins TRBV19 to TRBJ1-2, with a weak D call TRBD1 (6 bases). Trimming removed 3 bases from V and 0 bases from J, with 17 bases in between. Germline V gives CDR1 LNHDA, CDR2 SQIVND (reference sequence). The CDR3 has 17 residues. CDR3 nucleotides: TGTGCCAGTAGTATTGTTTCCAGGGGAGGCCCTAACTATGGCTACACCTTC. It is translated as CASSIVSRGGPNYGYTF.

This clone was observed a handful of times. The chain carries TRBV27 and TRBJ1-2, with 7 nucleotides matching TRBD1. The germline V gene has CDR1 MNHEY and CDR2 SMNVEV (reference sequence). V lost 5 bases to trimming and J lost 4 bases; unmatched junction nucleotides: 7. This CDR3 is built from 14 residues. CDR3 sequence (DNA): TGTGCCAGCAGTAAAGGGACAGCCAGCTATGGCTACACCTTC. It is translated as CASSKGTASYGYTF.

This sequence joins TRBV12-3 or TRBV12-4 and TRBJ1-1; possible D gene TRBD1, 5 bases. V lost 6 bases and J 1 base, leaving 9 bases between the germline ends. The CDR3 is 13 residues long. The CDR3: CASRSTANTEAFF. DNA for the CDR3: TGTGCCAGCAGGTCGACAGCGAACACTGAAGCTTTCTTT.

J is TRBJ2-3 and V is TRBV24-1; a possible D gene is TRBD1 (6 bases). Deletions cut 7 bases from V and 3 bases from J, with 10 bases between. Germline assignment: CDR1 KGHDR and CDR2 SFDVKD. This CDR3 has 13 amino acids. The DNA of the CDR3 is TGTGCCACCAGAAAGGACAGTACAGATACGCAGTATTTT. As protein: CATRKDSTDTQYF.

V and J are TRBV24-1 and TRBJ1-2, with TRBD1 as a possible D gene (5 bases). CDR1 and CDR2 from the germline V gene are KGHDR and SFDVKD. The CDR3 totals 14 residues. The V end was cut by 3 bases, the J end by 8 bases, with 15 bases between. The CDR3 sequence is CATSDPGTLAGYTF. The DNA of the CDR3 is TGTGCCACCAGTGATCCCGGGACCCTCGCCGGCTACACCTTC.

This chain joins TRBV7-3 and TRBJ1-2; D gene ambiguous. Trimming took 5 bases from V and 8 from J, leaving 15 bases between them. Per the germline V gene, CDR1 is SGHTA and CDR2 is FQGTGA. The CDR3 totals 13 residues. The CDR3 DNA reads TGTGCCAGCAGCCCTATGAGCGGGTTGGGCTACACCTTC. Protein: CASSPMSGLGYTF.

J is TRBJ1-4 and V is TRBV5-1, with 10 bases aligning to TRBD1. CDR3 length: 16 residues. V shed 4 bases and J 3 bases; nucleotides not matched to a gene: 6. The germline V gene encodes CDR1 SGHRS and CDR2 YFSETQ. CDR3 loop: CASSERGQGANEKLFF. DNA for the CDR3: TGCGCCAGCAGCGAGCGAGGACAGGGGGCTAATGAAAAACTGTTTTTT.

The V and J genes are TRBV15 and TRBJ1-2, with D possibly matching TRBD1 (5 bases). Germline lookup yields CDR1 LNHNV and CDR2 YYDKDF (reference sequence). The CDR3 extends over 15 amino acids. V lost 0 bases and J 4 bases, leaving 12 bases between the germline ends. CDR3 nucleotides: TGTGCCACCAGCAGAGAGGGGGTAGGGGCCTATGGCTACACCTTC. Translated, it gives CATSREGVGAYGYTF.

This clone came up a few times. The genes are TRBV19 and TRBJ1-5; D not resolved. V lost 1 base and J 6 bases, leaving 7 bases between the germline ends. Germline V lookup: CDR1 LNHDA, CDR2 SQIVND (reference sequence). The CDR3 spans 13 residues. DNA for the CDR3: TGTGCCAGTAGTATAGGGGGTGGTCAGCCCCAGCATTTT. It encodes CASSIGGGQPQHF.

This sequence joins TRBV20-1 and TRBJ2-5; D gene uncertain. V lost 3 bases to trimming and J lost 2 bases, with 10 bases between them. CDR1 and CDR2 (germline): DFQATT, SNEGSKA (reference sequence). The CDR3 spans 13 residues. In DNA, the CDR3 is TGCAGTGCTAGTCAGGCTCGACAAGAGACCCAGTACTTC. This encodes CSASQARQETQYF.

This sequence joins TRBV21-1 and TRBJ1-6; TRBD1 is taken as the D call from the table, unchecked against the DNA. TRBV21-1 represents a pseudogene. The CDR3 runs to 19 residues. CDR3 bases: TGTGCCAGCAGCAAAGCCCAGGCGGACAGGGCCTCCTATAATTCACCCCTCCACTTT. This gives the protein CASSKAQADRASYNSPLHF.

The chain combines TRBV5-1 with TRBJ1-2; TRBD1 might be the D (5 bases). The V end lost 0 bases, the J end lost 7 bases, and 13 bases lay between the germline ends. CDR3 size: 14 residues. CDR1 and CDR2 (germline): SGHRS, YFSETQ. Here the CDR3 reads CASSLAEGIGGYTF. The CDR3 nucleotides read TGCGCCAGCAGCTTGGCCGAGGGGATCGGTGGCTACACCTTC. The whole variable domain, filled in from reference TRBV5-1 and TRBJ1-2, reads KAGVTQTPRYLIKTRGQQVTLSCSPISGHRSVSWYQQTPGQGLQFLFEYFSETQRNKGNFPGRFSGRQFSNSRSEMNVSTLELGDSALYLCASSLAEGIGGYTFGSGTRLTVV.